This T cell receptor beta chain is drawn from a study of T cell changes during pregnancy in multiple sclerosis. Assay used: immunoSEQ multiplex PCR; TCRdb lists only in-frame clones, some missing. This table has around 30,000 clones, approximately 90% appearing once. Germline V gives CDR1 SGHRS, CDR2 YFSETQ. Trimming removed 0 bases from V and 4 bases from J, with 13 bases in between. The CDR3 runs 16 residues. The sequencing used CD8+ T cells from peripheral blood mononuclear cells, collected before pregnancy. The origin of this receptor is a female donor with multiple sclerosis, enrolled in a pregnancy study. The chain links TRBV5-1 to TRBJ2-2, with D perhaps matching TRBD1 (6 bases). The CDR3 DNA follows: TGCGCCAGCAGCTTGGCCCAACAGGGCCCCACCGGGGAGCTGTTTTTT. Encoded protein: CASSLAQQGPTGELFF.